These 15 T cell receptor beta chains share one sample of origin, sequenced in a study of T cell responses to AZD1222 COVID-19 vaccine. Profiled with immunoSEQ multiplex PCR; TCRdb holds only in-frame clones, not every one. Here the sample spans about 120,000 clones, around 89% being singletons. This material consisted of peripheral blood, taken on day 0 of AZD1222 vaccination. These receptors all come from an adult in good health.

This clone was recorded once. Written as DNA, the CDR3 is TGCAGCGTTGACGTCAGACTGAACACTGAAGCTTTCTTT. Translated: CSVDVRLNTEAFF. V usage is TRBV29-1 and J usage is TRBJ1-1; D gene unclear. The CDR3 has 13 residues. Germline V gene data show CDR1 as SQVTM and CDR2 as ANQGSEA. V dropped 3 bases and J dropped 0 bases, with 8 bases sitting between them.

The rearrangement joins TRBV7-9 to TRBJ1-3, with D possibly being TRBD1 (6 bases). Germline V gene data show CDR1 as SEHNR and CDR2 as FQNEAQ (reference sequence). Trimming shortened V by 1 base and J by 4 bases, and 14 bases separated the two germline ends. The CDR3 is made up of 16 amino acids. Written as DNA, the CDR3 is TGTGCCAGCAGCTTAGGGATCCCAGGGGAAGGAAACACCATATATTTT. This gives the protein CASSLGIPGEGNTIYF.

The V and J genes are TRBV4-1 and TRBJ2-7; D is possibly TRBD1 (5 bases). The CDR3 is made up of 15 amino acids. The germline V gene has CDR1 MGHRA and CDR2 YSYEKL. V lost 5 bases and J lost 3, with 17 bases in between. The CDR3 DNA reads as TGCGCCAGCAGCTTAACTACAGGTGCATACTACGAGCAGTACTTC. It specifies CASSLTTGAYYEQYF.

This clone has just one count. This chain links TRBV10-3 with TRBJ1-4; D may be TRBD1 (5 bases). Germline CDR1 ENHRY, CDR2 SYGVKD. The V end was cut by 10 bases, the J end by 8 bases, with 17 bases between. The CDR3 is made up of 13 amino acids. The CDR3, as DNA: TGTGCCACCGGGGCGGGCGACGGGGAAAAACTGTTTTTT. Translated: CATGAGDGEKLFF.

The chain joins TRBV3-1 (or the pseudogene TRBV3-2) to TRBJ2-4; D is possibly TRBD2 (6 bases). The V gene lost 9 bases and the J gene lost 6 bases, with 21 bases spanning the gap. Germline CDR1 and CDR2: LGHDT and YNNKEL (reference sequence). This CDR3 has 15 amino acids. For the CDR3, the DNA is TGTGCCAGTTTGCTTACAAGGAGGGGCCTAAACATTCAGTACTTC. This codes for CASLLTRRGLNIQYF.

This sequence joins TRBV19 and TRBJ2-2, with D possibly being TRBD1 (5 bases). The germline V gene has CDR1 LNHDA and CDR2 SQIVND (reference sequence). The V gene lost 4 bases and the J gene lost 1 base, with 16 bases spanning the gap. This CDR3 has 17 amino acids. CDR3 residues: CASSRVRLQGNTGELFF. CDR3 sequence (DNA): TGTGCCAGTAGTAGGGTGAGGTTGCAGGGGAACACCGGGGAGCTGTTTTTT.

The rearrangement joins TRBV7-9 to TRBJ1-5, with 7 positions matching TRBD1. This CDR3 region has 19 residues. With 5 bases clipped from V and 3 bases from J, the junction kept 19 bases outside the gene matches. Germline loops: CDR1 SEHNR, CDR2 FQNEAQ (reference sequence). DNA for the CDR3: TGTGCCAGCAGCCGAGAGTCGGTATGGGACAGTCACCACAATCAGCCCCAGCATTTT. Translation gives CASSRESVWDSHHNQPQHF.

For the CDR3, the DNA is TGTGCCATCCGACAGGGGGCAAACTCTGGAAACACCATATATTTT. Translation: CAIRQGANSGNTIYF. The chain links TRBV10-3 to TRBJ1-3, with 10 bases lining up with TRBD1. Germline V gives CDR1 ENHRY, CDR2 SYGVKD. The junction had 4 bases not matched to a gene; V was cut back by 8 bases and J by 0 bases. CDR3 length equals 15 residues.

The chain carries TRBV4-1 and TRBJ1-3, with D perhaps matching TRBD1 (6 bases). Germline loops: CDR1 MGHRA, CDR2 YSYEKL. With 4 bases removed from V and 4 bases from J, the gap between germline ends came to 11 bases. This CDR3 has 14 amino acids. This CDR3 reads CASSLPGAGNTIYF. For the CDR3, the DNA is TGCGCCAGCAGCCTACCAGGGGCAGGAAACACCATATATTTT.

The chain recombines TRBV6-4 with TRBJ1-2; the D gene is possibly TRBD1 (6 bases). This CDR3 is 15 amino acids long. CDR1 MRHNA and CDR2 SNTAGT come from the germline V gene. V lost 5 bases and J 0 bases, leaving 13 bases between the germline ends. CDR3 nucleotides: TGTGCCAGCAGTCCGGGGGGGACAACTAACTATGGCTACACCTTC. It encodes CASSPGGTTNYGYTF.

The J gene is TRBJ1-1, the V gene TRBV19; maybe TRBD1 (6 bases). The CDR3 has 13 residues. Trimming shortened V by 6 bases and J by 8 bases, and 16 bases separated the two germline ends. CDR1 and CDR2 from the germline V gene are LNHDA and SQIVND (reference sequence). The CDR3 here is CASSPGKGGEAFF. The DNA of the CDR3 is TGTGCCAGTAGCCCAGGGAAGGGGGGAGAAGCTTTCTTT. The full variable domain, in which reference TRBV19 and TRBJ1-1 provide the parts outside the CDR3, is DGGITQSPKYLFRKEGQNVTLSCEQNLNHDAMYWYRQDPGQGLRLIYYSQIVNDFQKGDIAEGYSVSREKKESFPLTVTSAQKNPTAFYLCASSPGKGGEAFFGQGTRLTVV.

This clone was detected once. Its ends do not fully match the called genes, so a read error is possible. This chain uses TRBV5-4 with TRBJ1-1, with D perhaps matching TRBD1 (5 bases). CDR1 is SGHNT and CDR2 is YYREEE in the germline V gene (reference sequence). This CDR3 spans 14 amino acids. CDR3 sequence (DNA): TGTGCCAGCAGCTTGTTGGGGGTGAAAACTGAAGCTTTCTTT. The encoded protein is CASSLLGVKTEAFF.

The rearrangement uses TRBV3-1 (or the pseudogene TRBV3-2) and TRBJ2-1; no clear D gene. V shed 1 base and J shed 12 bases, with 16 bases lying between them. Germline CDR1 LGHDT, CDR2 YNNKEL (reference sequence). The CDR3 is 14 residues long. In DNA, the CDR3 is TGTGCCAGCAGCCAAGGCAGGATCGTTCTCGGGCAGTTCTTC. Translated, it gives CASSQGRIVLGQFF.

This chain joins TRBV7-6 and TRBJ2-1; the D gene is possibly TRBD1 (5 bases). The germline V gene encodes CDR1 SGHVS and CDR2 FNYEAQ. Trimming removed 1 base from V and 2 bases from J, with 9 bases in between. CDR3 length equals 15 residues. The CDR3 DNA is TGTGCCAGCAGCTTAGTTGGGGCGGCCTACAATGAGCAGTTCTTC. Its protein product is CASSLVGAAYNEQFF.

The CDR3 nucleotides read TGTGCCAGCAGTGATGGTAGGGAATCAAAAAGCTCCTATAATTCACCCCTCCACTTT. Translating it yields CASSDGRESKSSYNSPLHF. This chain joins TRBV6-1 and TRBJ1-6; unclear D gene. The V gene's germline CDR1 is MNHNS and CDR2 SASEGT. This CDR3 has 19 amino acids. The V end lost 3 bases, the J end lost 0 bases, and 18 bases lay between the germline ends.